These 5 T cell receptor beta chains came from one sample sequenced in a study of human T cells and chemical hapten exposure (dated by TCRdb to about 2021). The library was built by means of RACE. The sequencer was a NextSeq 500. The public reads were reanalyzed by TCRdb: fastp trimming at Q25, MiXCR alignment, in-frame beta chains only. Every distinct CDR3 protein forms one entry, paired with its most common genes and DNA. This sample has about 350,000 distinct CDR3 sequences in its table, and around 5.5% of those were observed once. The leading ten clones occupy approximately 8.2% of the sample. What this sample's time point label stands for: pre-sensitization, week 0. Reading the label with the study, this specimen's treatment or condition is: therapeutic diphenylcyclopropenone sensitization with weekly scalp DPC. This material consisted of whole blood, taken in connection with sensitization to the hapten diphenylcyclopropenone (DPC). All receptors derive from a woman younger than 30 with alopecia areata. Some clones in this sample may be carry-over from other donors' samples.

Many counts were recorded for this clonotype. The CDR3: CSVGMGLGGEQFF. The DNA of the CDR3 is TGCAGCGTTGGGATGGGCCTAGGGGGTGAGCAGTTCTTC. The gene calls are TRBV29-1 and TRBJ2-1; tentatively, D is TRBD1 (6 bases). The CDR3 contains 13 residues. V lost 4 bases and J 9 bases, leaving 16 bases between the germline ends. CDR1 and CDR2 from the germline V gene are SQVTM and ANQGSEA.

This clonotype occurred many times. The CDR3 protein is CASSPRRDSYEQYF. Here the CDR3 DNA reads TGCGCCAGCAGCCCGCGGAGGGACAGCTACGAGCAGTACTTC. This chain connects TRBV5-1 to TRBJ2-7; a possible D gene is TRBD1 (7 bases). Germline V gives CDR1 SGHRS, CDR2 YFSETQ. The CDR3 has 14 residues. Trimming removed 4 bases at V and 3 bases at J, with 14 bases between.

The gene calls are TRBV29-1 and TRBJ1-1; no firm D call. CDR3 length: 13 residues. V lost 4 bases and J 0 bases, leaving 9 bases between the germline ends. CDR1 is SQVTM and CDR2 is ANQGSEA in the germline V gene. Here the CDR3 DNA reads TGCAGCGTTGGGCACACTTTGAACACTGAAGCTTTCTTT. Its protein is CSVGHTLNTEAFF. Together with reference TRBV29-1 and TRBJ1-1, the CDR3 gives the full variable domain: SAVISQKPSRDICQRGTSLTIQCQVDSQVTMMFWYRQQPGQSLTLIATANQGSEATYESGFVIDKFPISRPNLTFSTLTVSNMSPEDSSIYLCSVGHTLNTEAFFGQGTRLTVV.

This clonotype was seen ten or more times. The rearrangement links TRBV18 to TRBJ1-2, with D perhaps TRBD1 (5 bases). CDR1 and CDR2 from the germline V gene are KGHSH and LQKENI. Trimming shortened V by 6 bases and J by 4 bases, and 21 bases separated the two germline ends. This CDR3 is built from 16 residues. Written as DNA, the CDR3 is TGTGCCAGCTCCCCGTACGGAGACAGCCACTTCTATGGCTACACCTTC. It yields the protein CASSPYGDSHFYGYTF.

The chain is built from TRBV5-1 and TRBJ1-5, with 10 bases that match TRBD1. The CDR3 spans 18 residues. Germline loops: CDR1 SGHRS, CDR2 YFSETQ. The V segment lost 4 bases and the J segment 0 bases; nucleotides outside the gene matches: 10. CDR3: CASSPMGQGRNSNQPQHF. The CDR3 region has the DNA TGCGCCAGCAGCCCGATGGGACAGGGGAGGAATAGCAATCAGCCCCAGCATTTT.